This T cell receptor (beta chain) originates from a study of cytomegalovirus exposure and HLA in healthy donors. Worth noting for this clone: The antigen is unknown.

V was clipped by 5 bases and J by 8 bases, with 12 bases between them. The CDR3 sequence is 12 residues long. CDR1 is LNHDA, CDR2 SQIVND, per germline (reference sequence). Researchers ran the PCR with 60 Vbeta and 13 Jbeta primers. TCRdb keeps only in-frame clones here, not all; method: immunoSEQ multiplex PCR. Here the sample spans about 190,000 clones, about 77% being singletons. Study-wide points: A later analysis reportedly identified an Asian-associated ancestry cluster as carrying fewer N-insertions than the roughly 720-donor mean. It is likely that the observed cluster of highly shared sequence variants was a sequencing artifact.

The sample consisted of PBMCs. The rearrangement uses TRBV19 and TRBJ1-2, with D perhaps matching TRBD1 (5 bases). This clonotype was sampled from a man between 25 and 39 years old in good health and CMV-seropositive. As DNA, the CDR3 is TGTGCCAGTAGTCGGCAGGGAAGGGGCTACACCTTC. This gives the protein CASSRQGRGYTF.